This paragraph reports one T cell receptor (beta chain). The antigen this receptor binds is unknown. No base-level quality is on record; no much larger clone is a single base apart. Genomic DNA was used as template for profiling of TCR beta VDJ combinations and CDR3 sequences. An Illumina HiSeq 2000 was used for TCR repertoire sequencing. On the study's bioinformatics: TRBV/TRBJ rearrangement plots, CDR3 size and DJ length profiles, and Simpson's diversity index were used to evaluate the repertoires. Whichever DNA sequence was most abundant in the deep sequencing data was defined as the immunodominant clone. CDR3 amino acid sequences were screened for sharing across subjects and were compared with published repertoires and the VDJdb database. TCRdb cleaned the public reads at Q25 with fastp, built clones with MiXCR and kept in-frame beta chains. Entries that share a CDR3 protein sequence are merged under the most common genes and DNA. Here the V and J calls rest on TCRdb's processing, not on the authors' analysis. The sample has 120,000 or so distinct CDR3 sequences on record, about 40% of them singletons. About 3% of the sample comes from the top ten.

This entry belongs to a study of CD8+CD57+ T cells in acquired aplastic anemia (dated by TCRdb to between 2018 and 2020). As for the study more broadly: A mean of approximately 2.9 ug of DNA, ranging from about 0.2 to 27.4 ug, was extracted from sorted CD4+ and CD8+ cells. CD8+CD57+ expansion was defined as a frequency above the mean frequency observed in healthy subjects. General findings and caveats noted by the study authors: Between patients and healthy controls, no significant difference in CD8+ Simpson's diversity was found (P=0.060). Approximately 27 CD8+ CDR3 sequences were found in both patients and controls but appeared to be highly expressed in patients and within the immunodominant clones of the patients.

Inclusive of the bounding cysteine and phenylalanine, the CDR3 is 13 residues long. Here the CDR3 DNA is all that survives: 39 bases in frame from base 1. The germline V gene gives CDR1 as SGHTA and CDR2 as FQGNSA. V loses 6 bases, J loses 6 bases, and the germline ends lie 11 bases apart. Flow cytometry had shown CD8+CD57+ cell expansion in the patients selected for sequencing. Every patient had a diagnosis of severe acquired aplastic anemia based on International Study of Aplastic Anemia and Agranulocytosis and Camitta criteria. No therapy had been received by the patients at the time of blood sampling. In this study, sorted CD4+ and CD8+ T cells from the blood of healthy subjects and of severe aplastic anemia patients had their TCR repertoires deep-sequenced. Patients were enrolled in the USA under clinicaltrials.gov protocols 00001620, 01623167, 00001397, 00071045, 00081523 and 00961064. Ficoll-Paque density gradient centrifugation was used to isolate peripheral blood mononuclear cells. Before DNA extraction, CD4+ and CD8+ T cells were sorted with FACS or magnetic beads.

This chain joins TRBV7-2 to TRBJ1-4, with no D gene named confidently. The source of this sequence is a human donor with aplastic anemia. Sample: sorted CD4+, CD8+, or CD8+CD57+ T cells (not recorded which) from PBMCs. This receptor carries the CDR3 CASSTRGYEKLFF. The bases are TGTGCCAGCAGTACTCGGGGTTATGAAAAACTGTTTTTT.